This TCR beta chain was documented in a study of T-cell memory formation after mild COVID-19. Whole-study findings and limits: CD4+ clones that contracted lay mainly in CM and EM; CD8+ ones lay in EMRA.

This clonotype has more than one count but fewer than ten. The antigen is undetermined. UMIs and sample barcodes were carried by the TCR alpha and TCR beta cDNA libraries that 5'RACE produced using constant-segment primers. Using its own MiXCR run on the 5' RACE reads, TCRdb lists one record per CDR3 protein. This table holds over 300,000 distinct CDR3 sequences, about 20% found once. The V and J ends lost 1 base and 4 bases, in that order; junction bases with no gene match: 9. In germline, CDR1 is SGHNT, CDR2 YENEEA. The CDR3 consists of 16 residues. This TCR was sampled from a young man who had mild COVID-19 (a few samples of this study predate the infection). Cell type and time point are not known. Sequenced sample: PBMCs or a T cell subset sorted from them (not recorded which). The chain carries TRBV11-3 and TRBJ1-2, with 7 bases matching TRBD1. The CDR3 DNA reads as TGTGCCAGCAGCTTAGTATACGAGGGGGCTTCCTATGGCTACACCTTC. As protein: CASSLVYEGASYGYTF.